The 22 T cell receptor beta chains given below trace back to one sample, sequenced in a study of cytomegalovirus exposure and HLA in healthy donors. The PCR ran on 60 Vbeta and 13 Jbeta primers. TCRdb's table, derived via immunoSEQ multiplex PCR, lists solely in-frame clones and lacks some. The data contain about 120,000 clones, around 74% of them singletons. Sample: PBMCs. The receptors here all came from a man between 60 and 70 years old in good health and CMV-seropositive.

In its sample, this clone was seen once. The V and J genes are TRBV2 and TRBJ1-1, with 9 bases identical to TRBD1. Germline trimming cut 9 bases from V and 6 bases from J; bases unmatched to any gene: 14. Germline assignment: CDR1 SNHLY and CDR2 FYNNEI. The CDR3 covers 15 residues. This CDR3 reads CASIGTGGEFAEAFF. CDR3 DNA sequence: TGTGCCAGTATAGGAACAGGGGGCGAATTTGCTGAAGCTTTCTTT.

CDR3 in DNA: TGTGCCAGCTCACCACAGAGGGATGAAAAACTGTTTTTT. Its protein product is CASSPQRDEKLFF. The V gene is TRBV18, the J gene TRBJ1-4; D call uncertain. The CDR3 has 13 residues. Germline V gives CDR1 KGHSH, CDR2 LQKENI. V was cut by 1 base and J by 6 bases, with 6 bases left in between.

The chain employs TRBV7-8 and TRBJ1-2; 9 bases map to TRBD1. V gave up 5 bases and J gave up 4 bases; unmatched junction bases: 17. CDR1 SGHVS and CDR2 FQNEAQ come from the germline V gene. There are 18 residues in the CDR3. DNA of the CDR3: TGTGCCAGCAGCCACGTCCGGGACAGGGCGCGCACCTTCTATGGCTACACCTTC. It specifies CASSHVRDRARTFYGYTF.

A word on this clone: One junction end does not reproduce the germline sequence, and a read error may be involved. This chain joins TRBV5-1 and TRBJ1-1; D not certain. CDR1 is SGHRS and CDR2 is YFSETQ in the germline V gene. The CDR3 runs to 13 residues. DNA of the CDR3: TGCGCCGGCAGCGTCCTAGAGGGTACTGAAGCTTTCTTT. The encoded protein is CAGSVLEGTEAFF. The complete variable domain, with remaining parts taken from reference TRBV5-1 and TRBJ1-1, reads KAGVTQTPRYLIKTRGQQVTLSCSPISGHRSVSWYQQTPGQGLQFLFEYFSETQRNKGNFPGRFSGRQFSNSRSEMNVSTLELGDSALYLCAGSVLEGTEAFFGQGTRLTVV.

The rearrangement links TRBV29-1 to TRBJ1-2; unclear D gene. Per germline, CDR1 SQVTM and CDR2 ANQGSEA. V lost 5 bases and J 0 bases, leaving 7 bases between the germline ends. The CDR3 consists of 12 residues. CDR3 sequence reads: CSVLEANYGYTF. Written as DNA, the CDR3 is TGCAGCGTTTTAGAGGCTAACTATGGCTACACCTTC.

This clone was seen at least ten times. V is TRBV6-6 and J is TRBJ1-2; D is perhaps TRBD1 (5 bases). Germline V gene lookup returns CDR1 MNHNY and CDR2 SVGAGI (reference sequence). Trimming removed 6 bases from V and 2 bases from J, with 19 bases in between. CDR3 length: 16 amino acids. CDR3 coding DNA: TGTGCCAGCAGCCTCTTGGGGGGATCAGGGAACTATGGCTACACCTTC. Translating it yields CASSLLGGSGNYGYTF.

This clone occurred once. The chain uses TRBV27 and TRBJ2-1, with D possibly matching TRBD2 (6 bases). Trimming removed 4 bases at V and 4 bases at J, with 14 bases between. The CDR3 consists of 15 residues. Looked up from germline, CDR1 is MNHEY and CDR2 is SMNVEV (reference sequence). In DNA form, the CDR3 reads TGTGCCAGCAGTTCTCGGACTACTATATACAATGAGCAGTTCTTC. It encodes CASSSRTTIYNEQFF.

J is TRBJ2-7 and V is TRBV18, with 9 bases lining up with TRBD2. Germline CDR1 and CDR2: KGHSH and LQKENI. The length of the CDR3 is 16 residues. Trimming took 2 bases from V and 6 from J; bases not matched to a gene: 11. The CDR3 coding sequence is TGTGCCAGCTCACCAAAAAGGGCTAGCGGGAACTCCGAGCAGTACTTC. Its protein is CASSPKRASGNSEQYF.

This chain connects TRBV7-8 to TRBJ1-4; the match to TRBD1 covers 8 bases. The germline V gene encodes CDR1 SGHVS and CDR2 FQNEAQ. The CDR3 totals 17 residues. The junction had 6 bases not matched to a gene; V was cut back by 2 bases and J by 1 base. CDR3 nucleotide sequence: TGTGCCAGCAGCTTACTTGGGACAGGAAAAACTAATGAAAAACTGTTTTTT. This gives the protein CASSLLGTGKTNEKLFF.

This clone was counted a few times. The rearrangement uses TRBV4-1 and TRBJ2-1, with D maybe TRBD1 (5 bases). Trimming shortened V by 0 bases and J by 6 bases, and 15 bases separated the two germline ends. In germline, CDR1 is MGHRA, CDR2 YSYEKL. CDR3 length equals 16 residues. The CDR3 DNA reads as TGCGCCAGCAGCCAAGATGTTAGTACGACAGCCAATGAGCAGTTCTTC. Amino acid sequence: CASSQDVSTTANEQFF.

The chain links TRBV28 to TRBJ2-5, with TRBD1 as a possible D gene (5 bases). V was trimmed by 2 bases and J by 1 base, leaving 11 bases between them. From germline, CDR1 is MDHEN and CDR2 SYDVKM. The CDR3 runs to 15 residues. Here the CDR3 DNA reads TGTGCCAGCAGTTTAACAGACAGTTCCCAAGAGACCCAGTACTTC. This gives the protein CASSLTDSSQETQYF. The entire variable domain, with the rest obtained from reference TRBV28 and TRBJ2-5, is as follows: DVKVTQSSRYLVKRTGEKVFLECVQDMDHENMFWYRQDPGLGLRLIYFSYDVKMKEKGDIPEGYSVSREKKERFSLILESASTNQTSMYLCASSLTDSSQETQYFGPGTRLLVL.

This chain links TRBV7-2 with TRBJ1-1; D is undetermined. CDR1 and CDR2 from the germline V gene are SGHTA and FQGNSA. Trimming stripped 3 bases from V and 0 bases from J, with 5 bases between. This CDR3 spans 13 amino acids. The chain's CDR3 is CASSFRMNTEAFF. CDR3 bases: TGTGCCAGCAGCTTCAGGATGAACACTGAAGCTTTCTTT.

The V gene is TRBV28, the J gene TRBJ1-2; 8 bases fit TRBD1. The CDR3 has 17 amino acids. The germline V gene encodes CDR1 MDHEN and CDR2 SYDVKM. The V and J ends lost 2 bases and 4 bases, in that order; junction bases with no gene match: 12. CDR3 nucleotides: TGTGCCAGCAGTTTAGCCGATGGACAGGGAAGACTCTATGGCTACACCTTC. Translation: CASSLADGQGRLYGYTF.

As for this clone: This CDR3 is also generated by other DNA sequences in the sample. CDR3 amino acids: CASSPRGGASDTEAFF. CDR3 sequence (DNA): TGTGCCAGTAGCCCTCGGGGAGGGGCGTCCGACACTGAAGCTTTCTTT. This chain uses TRBV7-9 with TRBJ1-1; TRBD1 might be the D (5 bases). The V gene's germline CDR1 is SEHNR and CDR2 FQNEAQ (reference sequence). CDR3 length equals 16 residues. V dropped 9 bases and J dropped 3 bases, with 23 bases sitting between them.

This clone was seen only a few times. The chain combines TRBV5-1 with TRBJ1-1; 7 bases fit TRBD1. J was trimmed by 7 bases and V by 6 bases; bases with no gene match: 9. Looked up from germline, CDR1 is SGHRS and CDR2 is YFSETQ. This CDR3 region has 13 residues. The CDR3 nucleotides read TGCGCCAGCATCGGGACAGAGCAATATGAAGCTTTCTTT. This translates into CASIGTEQYEAFF.

The CDR3 sequence is CAIKDYRDTDTQYF. CDR3 in DNA: TGTGCCATCAAAGACTACAGGGACACAGATACGCAGTATTTT. This rearrangement joins TRBV10-3 to TRBJ2-3; possibly TRBD1 for D (6 bases). CDR1 ENHRY and CDR2 SYGVKD come from the germline V gene. This CDR3 comprises 14 residues. V gave up 7 bases and J gave up 2 bases, with 13 bases separating them.

The V call is TRBV27, the J call TRBJ2-7, with D possibly matching TRBD2 (5 bases). The CDR3 is made up of 13 amino acids. V lost 7 bases, J lost 0 bases, and 10 bases lay in between. Germline V gene data show CDR1 as MNHEY and CDR2 as SMNVEV (reference sequence). This chain's CDR3 is CASTRASSYEQYF. In DNA, the CDR3 is TGTGCCAGCACGAGGGCAAGCTCCTACGAGCAGTACTTC.

The chain carries TRBV5-5 and TRBJ1-6; TRBD1 is a possible D gene (5 bases). V was pared by 6 bases and J by 6 bases, with 22 bases between. The germline gives CDR1 SGHKS, CDR2 YYEKEE (reference sequence). The length of the CDR3 is 17 residues. As DNA, the CDR3 is TGTGCCAGCACCCCGCGGTGGGGAGGGGTGATTAATTCACCCCTCCACTTT. Amino acid sequence: CASTPRWGGVINSPLHF.

In its sample, this clone was seen a few times. The gene calls are TRBV7-3 and TRBJ1-1; D gene ambiguous. Trimming removed 3 bases at V and 0 bases at J, with 8 bases between. The CDR3 extends over 14 amino acids. CDR1 is SGHTA and CDR2 is FQGTGA in the germline V gene. CDR3 amino acids: CASSFGNLNTEAFF. Written as DNA, the CDR3 is TGTGCCAGCAGCTTCGGGAATTTGAACACTGAAGCTTTCTTT.

This chain uses TRBV5-6 with TRBJ1-2; D is uncertain. The CDR3 contains 14 residues. In germline, CDR1 is SGHDT, CDR2 YYEEEE. V gave up 0 bases and J gave up 0 bases, with 6 bases separating them. CDR3 loop: CASSLGHSNYGYTF. The CDR3 coding sequence is TGTGCCAGCAGCTTGGGACACTCTAACTATGGCTACACCTTC.

CDR3 DNA sequence: TGTGCCAGCAGCTTACCGGGGTCTGGCTACACCTTC. This sequence encodes CASSLPGSGYTF. This chain joins TRBV5-5 and TRBJ1-2; D unclear. The CDR3 runs to 12 residues. From germline, CDR1 is SGHKS and CDR2 YYEKEE (reference sequence). Trimming took off 2 bases at V and 7 bases at J, with 9 bases between the two ends.

CDR3 protein: CASSPPTGGAQETQYF. CDR3 coding DNA: TGTGCCAGCAGCCCACCGACAGGGGGTGCCCAAGAGACCCAGTACTTC. The chain recombines TRBV5-4 with TRBJ2-5, with 9 bases lining up with TRBD1. The CDR3 contains 16 residues. With 4 bases clipped from V and 1 base from J, the junction kept 8 bases outside the gene matches. Germline CDR1 is SGHNT and CDR2 is YYREEE (reference sequence).